These T cell receptor beta chains were read from a single sample in a study of spatial heterogeneity in lung cancer. TCRdb called the 5' RACE reads again in MiXCR, with one record for every CDR3 protein. The profile shows some 7,500 distinct CDR3 sequences, 8.5% to 10% of them singletons. Sequencing used PBMCs, obtained at surgery. The receptors were gathered from a male donor with early-stage non-small cell lung cancer. The CDR3 runs from the conserved cysteine through the conserved F or W. D genes are given only for firm matches. Where a row states a size, it is once, few, many or the class of an expanded clone; other rows omit it.

CDR3aa,CDR3nt,j_gene,abundance,d_gene,v_gene
CASRTAASWQYF,TGTGCCAGTAGAACGGCGGCCTCTTGGCAGTACTTC,TRBJ2-7,many,-,TRBV6-2/TRBV6-3
CATSGSLATETQYF,TGTGCCACCAGTGGTTCACTAGCGACGGAGACCCAGTACTTC,TRBJ2-5,-,TRBD2,TRBV24-1
CASSSGQINTEAFF,TGTGCCAGCAGTTCGGGGCAGATTAACACTGAAGCTTTCTTT,TRBJ1-1,many,-,TRBV6-2/TRBV6-3
CASSFEGWETQYF,TGCGCCAGCAGCTTTGAGGGGTGGGAGACCCAGTACTTC,TRBJ2-5,many,-,TRBV5-1
CASSDPHSDTQYF,TGCGCCAGCAGCGACCCTCATTCGGATACGCAGTATTTT,TRBJ2-3,many,-,TRBV5-1
CASSSGQALKGYTF,TGTGCCAGCAGCTCCGGACAGGCATTGAAGGGCTACACCTTC,TRBJ1-2,many,TRBD1,TRBV7-9
CASRLTAGGMGTQYF,TGTGCCAGCAGACTAACGGCGGGAGGAATGGGTACGCAGTATTTT,TRBJ2-3,many,TRBD2,TRBV6-2/TRBV6-3
CSGGLAGVYEQFF,TGCAGCGGGGGACTAGCGGGAGTTTATGAGCAGTTCTTC,TRBJ2-1,many,TRBD2,TRBV29-1
CASSYSDADSGANVLTF,TGTGCCAGCAGTTACTCGGACGCGGACTCTGGGGCCAACGTCCTGACTTTC,TRBJ2-6,medium-sized,-,TRBV6-6
CATSRDGGGTSGDTQYF,TGTGCCACCAGCAGAGATGGGGGGGGGACTAGCGGAGATACGCAGTATTTT,TRBJ2-3,medium-sized,TRBD2,TRBV15
CASRPPGSGNTIYF,TGTGCCAGTAGGCCCCCCGGCTCTGGAAACACCATATATTTT,TRBJ1-3,many,-,TRBV19
CASSQRGDRDYNEQFF,TGTGCCAGCAGCCAAAGAGGAGACAGGGACTACAATGAGCAGTTCTTC,TRBJ2-1,few,TRBD1,TRBV14
CASSLESAANTGELFF,TGCGCCAGCAGCTTGGAATCAGCAGCGAACACCGGGGAGCTGTTTTTT,TRBJ2-2,many,-,TRBV5-1
CATSEQADPATQYF,TGTGCCACCAGTGAACAGGCGGACCCAGCCACGCAGTATTTT,TRBJ2-3,medium-sized,-,TRBV24-1
CASSPGVQGAYEQYF,TGTGCCAGCAGCCCAGGGGTCCAAGGAGCCTACGAGCAGTACTTC,TRBJ2-7,many,-,TRBV11-3
CASSVGQRTSGSDEQFF,TGTGCCAGCAGCGTAGGGCAGAGGACTAGCGGGAGCGATGAGCAGTTCTTC,TRBJ2-1,many,TRBD2,TRBV9
CASKSGKETQYF,TGTGCCAGCAAGTCGGGCAAGGAGACGCAGTATTTT,TRBJ2-3,many,-,TRBV12-3/TRBV12-4
CASRLLADSYNEQFF,TGCGCCAGCAGACTCCTAGCGGACTCCTACAATGAGCAGTTCTTC,TRBJ2-1,many,TRBD2,TRBV5-1
CSVRQGAGNTGELFF,TGCAGCGTAAGGCAGGGGGCAGGGAACACCGGGGAGCTGTTTTTT,TRBJ2-2,many,TRBD1,TRBV29-1
CSVVGDRELFF,TGCAGCGTTGTAGGCGACCGGGAGCTGTTTTTT,TRBJ2-2,many,-,TRBV29-1
CSARGLAREMNNEQFF,TGCAGCGCGAGAGGACTAGCGCGAGAGATGAACAATGAGCAGTTCTTC,TRBJ2-1,many,TRBD2,TRBV29-1
CSVEGVWDRYSYNEQFF,TGCAGCGTTGAGGGGGTGTGGGACAGATACTCCTACAATGAGCAGTTCTTC,TRBJ2-1,many,TRBD1,TRBV29-1
CASSLGAGPQNEQFF,TGTGCCAGCAGCTTGGGGGCGGGCCCCCAGAATGAGCAGTTCTTC,TRBJ2-1,medium-sized,-,TRBV5-4
CAWKTGPGELFF,TGTGCCTGGAAGACAGGGCCAGGGGAGCTGTTTTTT,TRBJ2-2,many,TRBD1,TRBV30
CASSSNLGNEQFF,TGTGCCAGCAGTTCAAATCTAGGCAATGAGCAGTTCTTC,TRBJ2-1,many,-,TRBV2
CASSPPGSGNTIYF,TGTGCCAGCTCACCACCGGGCTCTGGAAACACCATATATTTT,TRBJ1-3,many,-,TRBV18
CASSLAGRVIYGYTF,TGTGCCAGCAGCTTAGCCGGCAGGGTGATCTATGGCTACACCTTC,TRBJ1-2,-,-,TRBV7-8
CASRDSGSSYEQYF,TGTGCCAGCAGAGATAGCGGGTCCTCCTACGAGCAGTACTTC,TRBJ2-7,many,TRBD2,TRBV6-5
CASSVLASGKETQYF,TGTGCCAGCAGCGTTTTGGCTAGCGGGAAAGAGACCCAGTACTTC,TRBJ2-5,many,TRBD2,TRBV9
CASSFEGGQPQHF,TGTGCCAGCAGCTTTGAGGGGGGTCAGCCCCAGCATTTT,TRBJ1-5,many,-,TRBV5-5
CASSLWSGANVLTF,TGTGCCAGCAGTTTATGGTCTGGGGCCAACGTCCTGACTTTC,TRBJ2-6,large,-,TRBV12-3/TRBV12-4
CASIATPRQLTDTQYF,TGTGCCAGCATTGCTACCCCGAGACAGCTCACAGATACGCAGTATTTT,TRBJ2-3,many,-,TRBV6-1
CAISEMAGGHYEQYF,TGTGCCATCAGTGAGATGGCAGGGGGGCACTACGAGCAGTACTTC,TRBJ2-7,medium-sized,-,TRBV10-3
CASSILEGNYNEQFF,TGTGCCAGTAGTATTTTAGAGGGAAACTACAATGAGCAGTTCTTC,TRBJ2-1,-,-,TRBV19
CASTRQGHGYTF,TGTGCCAGCACGAGACAGGGTCATGGCTACACCTTC,TRBJ1-2,many,TRBD1,TRBV25-1
CSGDSLTNTEAFF,TGCAGCGGGGACAGCTTAACGAACACTGAAGCTTTCTTT,TRBJ1-1,many,TRBD1,TRBV29-1
CTSSLSSGDSYNEQFF,TGCACCAGCAGCCTGTCTAGCGGAGACTCCTACAATGAGCAGTTCTTC,TRBJ2-1,-,-,TRBV1
CASSEEGPYEQYF,TGTGCCAGCAGTGAGGAGGGCCCCTACGAGCAGTACTTC,TRBJ2-7,few,-,TRBV25-1
CASSLVGARGPDTQYF,TGTGCCAGCAGCTTAGTAGGGGCAAGGGGACCAGATACGCAGTATTTT,TRBJ2-3,few,-,TRBV7-8
CASSFRGLGYTF,TGTGCCAGCAGTTTCCGGGGGCTTGGCTACACCTTC,TRBJ1-2,many,-,TRBV27
CASSLQPGPVTEAFF,TGTGCCAGCAGTTTACAGCCAGGGCCGGTTACTGAAGCTTTCTTT,TRBJ1-1,many,-,TRBV27
CASSAARHGSYEQYF,TGTGCCAGCTCGGCGGCCAGGCATGGTTCCTACGAGCAGTACTTC,TRBJ2-7,many,-,TRBV5-6
CASSATRDGPVTF,TGTGCCAGCAGCGCAACTCGAGACGGACCCGTTACCTTC,TRBJ1-2,few,-,TRBV3-1
CASSPRAFGGARDTQYF,TGTGCCAGCAGCCCAAGGGCGTTCGGCGGAGCAAGAGATACGCAGTATTTT,TRBJ2-3,many,-,TRBV3-1
CASSQDGTLAPWHYGYTF,TGCGCCAGCAGCCAAGATGGGACGCTTGCACCCTGGCACTATGGCTACACCTTC,TRBJ1-2,-,-,TRBV4-1
CASSPTTGDLYEQYF,TGTGCCAGCTCACCGACAACAGGGGACCTCTACGAGCAGTACTTC,TRBJ2-7,many,TRBD1,TRBV18
CSVGQGLGYGYTF,TGCAGCGTCGGACAGGGCCTTGGCTATGGCTACACCTTC,TRBJ1-2,many,TRBD1,TRBV29-1
CASSLLAGEETQYF,TGTGCCAGCAGCTTGTTAGCCGGGGAAGAGACCCAGTACTTC,TRBJ2-5,many,-,TRBV5-6
CASSTDSSPYEQYF,TGTGCCAGCAGTACCGACAGTAGCCCCTACGAGCAGTACTTC,TRBJ2-7,medium-sized,-,TRBV12-3/TRBV12-4
CASSLLGGHAQPQHF,TGTGCCAGTAGTCTTCTGGGGGGTCACGCTCAGCCCCAGCATTTT,TRBJ1-5,once,-,TRBV19
CATSGSVVDSEAFF,TGTGCCACCAGTGGTTCGGTGGTCGACTCTGAAGCTTTCTTT,TRBJ1-1,many,-,TRBV24-1
CASSLDSTAYEQYF,TGCGCCAGCAGCTTAGATTCTACCGCCTACGAGCAGTACTTC,TRBJ2-7,many,-,TRBV5-1
CASRTGPGQETQYF,TGTGCCAGCAGGACAGGTCCGGGACAAGAGACCCAGTACTTC,TRBJ2-5,many,-,TRBV2
CASSYKATQYF,TGTGCCAGCAGTTACAAGGCGACCCAGTACTTC,TRBJ2-5,-,-,TRBV6-2/TRBV6-3
CASSSSIVSEQYF,TGTGCCAGCAGCTCCTCAATAGTGAGCGAGCAGTACTTC,TRBJ2-7,many,-,TRBV7-9
CSVEGTKQGYGYEQYF,TGCAGCGTTGAAGGAACAAAACAGGGCTACGGCTACGAGCAGTACTTC,TRBJ2-7,many,-,TRBV29-1
CASSRGGRNQPQHF,TGTGCCAGCAGTCGGGGGGGCAGGAATCAGCCCCAGCATTTT,TRBJ1-5,-,-,TRBV2
CSAPDNLNTEAFF,TGCAGTGCCCCGGACAATTTGAACACTGAAGCTTTCTTT,TRBJ1-1,-,-,TRBV20-1